This is a list of T cell receptor beta chains from one sample in a study of blood T cells in healthy people across ages. TCRdb analysed the 5' RACE reads with MiXCR anew, one entry per CDR3 protein. The sample holds 800,000 or so distinct CDR3 sequences, 25% seen once. The sample was also reused in another study, on T cells of mothers and their children.

Sequencing input: blood. The origin of the receptors is a boy aged 10-17 years in good health. Both conserved end residues are part of each CDR3. A D gene is named only where the DNA matches it firmly. The size of a clone is reported for some rows only, either as once, few or many, or as a class for expanded clones.

j_call: TRBJ1-4
d_call: -
clone_size: -
v_call: TRBV10-3
cdr3_aa: CAISTGLKEKLFF
cdr3_nt: TGTGCCATCAGTACGGGACTTAAAGAAAAACTGTTTTTT

j_call: TRBJ1-5
d_call: TRBD1
clone_size: many
v_call: TRBV27
cdr3_aa: CASSLTGVQPQHF
cdr3_nt: TGTGCCAGCAGTTTGACAGGGGTTCAGCCCCAGCATTTT

j_call: TRBJ2-7
d_call: -
clone_size: -
v_call: TRBV27
cdr3_aa: CACTSDLSYEQYF
cdr3_nt: TGTGCCTGTACTTCGGATTTGTCCTACGAGCAGTACTTC

j_call: TRBJ2-7
d_call: -
clone_size: -
v_call: TRBV6-1
cdr3_aa: CASSEAKQGASEQYF
cdr3_nt: TGTGCCAGCAGTGAAGCGAAACAGGGAGCATCCGAGCAGTACTTC

j_call: TRBJ1-2
d_call: -
clone_size: few
v_call: TRBV29-1
cdr3_aa: CSVGPRAANYGYTF
cdr3_nt: TGCAGCGTTGGTCCGCGGGCAGCTAACTATGGCTACACCTTC

j_call: TRBJ1-5
d_call: TRBD1
clone_size: -
v_call: TRBV2
cdr3_aa: CASRDRGGNQPQHF
cdr3_nt: TGTGCCAGCAGGGACAGGGGCGGCAATCAGCCCCAGCATTTT

j_call: TRBJ2-7
d_call: -
clone_size: -
v_call: TRBV7-9
cdr3_aa: CASSLTSGPSPYEQYF
cdr3_nt: TGTGCCAGCAGCTTAACTTCGGGACCCTCCCCCTACGAGCAGTACTTC

j_call: TRBJ2-3
d_call: -
clone_size: few
v_call: TRBV7-6
cdr3_aa: CASSPTLKRGGTDTQYF
cdr3_nt: TGTGCCAGCAGCCCCACCCTTAAACGGGGAGGCACAGATACGCAGTATTTT

j_call: TRBJ2-3
d_call: -
clone_size: -
v_call: TRBV29-1
cdr3_aa: CSVAIAITDTQYF
cdr3_nt: TGCAGCGTTGCCATAGCGATCACAGATACGCAGTATTTT

j_call: TRBJ2-2
d_call: -
clone_size: -
v_call: TRBV12-3/TRBV12-4
cdr3_aa: CASSAPAHVDGNTGELFF
cdr3_nt: TGTGCCAGCAGTGCTCCGGCCCATGTAGACGGAAACACCGGGGAGCTGTTTTTT

j_call: TRBJ1-1
d_call: -
clone_size: few
v_call: TRBV6-2/TRBV6-3
cdr3_aa: CASSYRQAKNTEAFF
cdr3_nt: TGTGCCAGCAGCTACCGACAGGCGAAGAACACTGAAGCTTTCTTT

j_call: TRBJ1-2
d_call: -
clone_size: many
v_call: TRBV24-1
cdr3_aa: CATSDLRGRGYTF
cdr3_nt: TGTGCCACCAGTGATTTGAGGGGGAGAGGCTACACCTTC

j_call: TRBJ2-7
d_call: -
clone_size: -
v_call: TRBV27
cdr3_aa: CASSLSPGRTYEQYF
cdr3_nt: TGTGCCAGCAGTTTAAGTCCAGGGCGAACCTACGAGCAGTACTTC

j_call: TRBJ2-3
d_call: -
clone_size: few
v_call: TRBV29-1
cdr3_aa: CSVPIPDTQYF
cdr3_nt: TGCAGCGTTCCTATTCCAGATACGCAGTATTTT

j_call: TRBJ1-1
d_call: -
clone_size: few
v_call: TRBV28
cdr3_aa: CASISTLNTEAFF
cdr3_nt: TGTGCCAGCATATCCACGCTGAACACTGAAGCTTTCTTT

j_call: TRBJ2-7
d_call: -
clone_size: -
v_call: TRBV29-1
cdr3_aa: CSVDVDNSYEQYF
cdr3_nt: TGCAGCGTGGACGTAGATAACTCCTACGAGCAGTACTTC

j_call: TRBJ2-5
d_call: TRBD2
clone_size: -
v_call: TRBV28
cdr3_aa: CASSPQTSGSGWETQYF
cdr3_nt: TGTGCCAGCAGTCCCCAGACTAGCGGGAGTGGTTGGGAGACCCAGTACTTC

j_call: TRBJ2-5
d_call: -
clone_size: few
v_call: TRBV29-1
cdr3_aa: CSVAGGRETQYF
cdr3_nt: TGCAGCGTTGCCGGGGGCCGGGAGACCCAGTACTTC

j_call: TRBJ2-7
d_call: -
clone_size: many
v_call: TRBV10-3
cdr3_aa: CAISDGQTYSYEQYF
cdr3_nt: TGTGCCATCAGCGATGGACAGACATACTCCTACGAGCAGTACTTC

j_call: TRBJ2-1
d_call: -
clone_size: -
v_call: TRBV27
cdr3_aa: CASSFSGPNTYNEQFF
cdr3_nt: TGTGCCAGCAGTTTTTCGGGCCCCAACACCTACAATGAGCAGTTCTTC

j_call: TRBJ2-3
d_call: -
clone_size: few
v_call: TRBV5-1
cdr3_aa: CASSLGTPGVDTQYF
cdr3_nt: TGCGCCAGCAGCTTGGGGACCCCAGGGGTAGATACGCAGTATTTT

j_call: TRBJ2-1
d_call: -
clone_size: -
v_call: TRBV7-2
cdr3_aa: CASTFSGPLYNEQFF
cdr3_nt: TGTGCCAGCACCTTCTCGGGACCCTTATACAATGAGCAGTTCTTC

j_call: TRBJ2-1
d_call: -
clone_size: many
v_call: TRBV7-3
cdr3_aa: CASSSLGGSYNEQFF
cdr3_nt: TGTGCCAGCAGCTCCCTTGGAGGGTCCTACAATGAGCAGTTCTTC

j_call: TRBJ2-5
d_call: -
clone_size: -
v_call: TRBV29-1
cdr3_aa: CSVEQAGPETQYF
cdr3_nt: TGCAGCGTCGAACAGGCGGGGCCGGAGACCCAGTACTTC

j_call: TRBJ2-3
d_call: -
clone_size: -
v_call: TRBV2
cdr3_aa: CASSGGDLKARTDTQYF
cdr3_nt: TGTGCCAGCAGTGGCGGGGACCTAAAGGCTCGCACAGATACGCAGTATTTT

j_call: TRBJ2-6
d_call: TRBD1
clone_size: -
v_call: TRBV28
cdr3_aa: CASSYPGQGAGGANVLTF
cdr3_nt: TGTGCCAGCAGTTATCCGGGACAGGGGGCGGGTGGGGCCAACGTCCTGACTTTC

j_call: TRBJ1-2
d_call: -
clone_size: -
v_call: TRBV10-3
cdr3_aa: CAISEEVANYGYTF
cdr3_nt: TGTGCCATCAGTGAGGAAGTAGCTAACTATGGCTACACCTTC

j_call: TRBJ2-5
d_call: -
clone_size: -
v_call: TRBV3-1
cdr3_aa: CASSPHLVVSPRGQYF
cdr3_nt: TGTGCCAGCAGCCCCCACCTCGTTGTATCGCCCCGAGGCCAGTACTTC

j_call: TRBJ1-1
d_call: TRBD1
clone_size: -
v_call: TRBV29-1
cdr3_aa: CSVVRGANTEAFF
cdr3_nt: TGCAGCGTGGTCAGGGGGGCGAACACTGAAGCTTTCTTT

j_call: TRBJ1-4
d_call: -
clone_size: few
v_call: TRBV20-1
cdr3_aa: CSARDGGSTNEKLFF
cdr3_nt: TGCAGTGCTAGAGATGGAGGGTCTACTAATGAAAAACTGTTTTTT

j_call: TRBJ2-7
d_call: TRBD1
clone_size: many
v_call: TRBV29-1
cdr3_aa: CSVVGGGYEQYF
cdr3_nt: TGCAGCGTTGTAGGGGGCGGGTACGAGCAGTACTTC

j_call: TRBJ1-6
d_call: -
clone_size: -
v_call: TRBV28
cdr3_aa: CATFPGLNSPLHF
cdr3_nt: TGTGCCACCTTCCCGGGTCTTAATTCACCCCTCCACTTT

j_call: TRBJ2-2
d_call: -
clone_size: few
v_call: TRBV24-1
cdr3_aa: CATSGGSGELFF
cdr3_nt: TGTGCCACCAGTGGCGGGTCCGGGGAGCTGTTTTTT

j_call: TRBJ1-4
d_call: -
clone_size: few
v_call: TRBV5-1
cdr3_aa: CASSPPGQGEKLFF
cdr3_nt: TGCGCCAGCAGCCCTCCGGGGCAGGGTGAAAAACTGTTTTTT

j_call: TRBJ1-2
d_call: -
clone_size: -
v_call: TRBV15
cdr3_aa: CATTPRGGNYGYTF
cdr3_nt: TGTGCCACCACCCCGCGGGGAGGTAACTATGGCTACACCTTC

j_call: TRBJ1-3
d_call: -
clone_size: -
v_call: TRBV12-3/TRBV12-4
cdr3_aa: CASTLGGMRNTIYF
cdr3_nt: TGTGCCAGCACCTTGGGGGGAATGAGGAACACCATATATTTT

j_call: TRBJ2-3
d_call: TRBD2
clone_size: -
v_call: TRBV24-1
cdr3_aa: CATSAPSGRRGDTQYF
cdr3_nt: TGTGCCACCAGTGCCCCCAGCGGGAGACGAGGAGATACGCAGTATTTT

j_call: TRBJ1-1
d_call: -
clone_size: few
v_call: TRBV11-2
cdr3_aa: CASSSLRSLSTEAFF
cdr3_nt: TGTGCCAGCAGCTCCCTGCGCAGCCTTAGCACTGAAGCTTTCTTT

j_call: TRBJ2-3
d_call: -
clone_size: few
v_call: TRBV28
cdr3_aa: CASTVPGAAQYF
cdr3_nt: TGTGCCAGCACAGTCCCAGGGGCAGCGCAGTATTTT

j_call: TRBJ2-7
d_call: TRBD1
clone_size: few
v_call: TRBV9
cdr3_aa: CASSLRTGDEQYF
cdr3_nt: TGTGCCAGCAGCCTACGGACAGGGGACGAGCAGTACTTC